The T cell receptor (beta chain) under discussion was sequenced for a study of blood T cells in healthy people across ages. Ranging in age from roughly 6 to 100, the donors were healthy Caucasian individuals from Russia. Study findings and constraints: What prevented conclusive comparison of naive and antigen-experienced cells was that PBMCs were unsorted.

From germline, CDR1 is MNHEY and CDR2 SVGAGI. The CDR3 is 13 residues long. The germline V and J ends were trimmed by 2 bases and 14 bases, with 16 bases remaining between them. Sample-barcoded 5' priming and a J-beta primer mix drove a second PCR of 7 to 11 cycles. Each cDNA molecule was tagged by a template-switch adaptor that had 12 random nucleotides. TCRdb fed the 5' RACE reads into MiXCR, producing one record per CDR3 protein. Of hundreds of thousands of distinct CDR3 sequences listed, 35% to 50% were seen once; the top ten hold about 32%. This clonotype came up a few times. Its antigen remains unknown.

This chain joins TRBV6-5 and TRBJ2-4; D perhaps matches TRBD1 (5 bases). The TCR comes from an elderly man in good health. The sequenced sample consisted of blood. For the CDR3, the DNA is TGTGCCAGCAGTTACGCAGGGAAAGATTCGAAGTACTTC. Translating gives CASSYAGKDSKYF.